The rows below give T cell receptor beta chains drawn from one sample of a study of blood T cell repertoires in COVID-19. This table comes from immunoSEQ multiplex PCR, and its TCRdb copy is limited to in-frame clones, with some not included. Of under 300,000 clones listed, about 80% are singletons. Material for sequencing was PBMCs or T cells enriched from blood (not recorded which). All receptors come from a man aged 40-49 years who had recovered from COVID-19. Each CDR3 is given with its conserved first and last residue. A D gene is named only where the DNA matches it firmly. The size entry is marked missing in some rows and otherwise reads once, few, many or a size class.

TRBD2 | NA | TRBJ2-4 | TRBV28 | CASSLGLAGVNIQYF
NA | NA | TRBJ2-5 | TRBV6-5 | CASRTTETQYF
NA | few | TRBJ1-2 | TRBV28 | CASEEGNTLGYTF
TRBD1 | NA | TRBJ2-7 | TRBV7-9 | CASNPQGAGEQYF
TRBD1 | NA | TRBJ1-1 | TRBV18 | CASSGTGGSEAFF
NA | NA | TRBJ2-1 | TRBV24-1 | CATSDPGTPRAEEQFF
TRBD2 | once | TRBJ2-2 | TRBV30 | CAWVRAGGASTGELFF
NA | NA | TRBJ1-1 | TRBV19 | CASSIDYRNTEAFF
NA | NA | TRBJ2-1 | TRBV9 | CASSDRAGGNEQFF
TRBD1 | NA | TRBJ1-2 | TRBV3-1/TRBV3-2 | CASSRAGTGNGYTF
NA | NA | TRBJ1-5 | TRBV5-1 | CASSLAGYSNQPQHF
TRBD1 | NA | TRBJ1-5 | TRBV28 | CASSLFARGRGNQPQHF
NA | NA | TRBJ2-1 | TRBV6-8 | CASSYFPARGEQFF
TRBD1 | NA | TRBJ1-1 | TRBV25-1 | CASSETGKLNTEAFF
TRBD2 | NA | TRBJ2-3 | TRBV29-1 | CSVKPWSGADTQYF
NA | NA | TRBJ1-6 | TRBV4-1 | CASSQEYRSDNSPLHF
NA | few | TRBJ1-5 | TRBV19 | CASSIVGSGGNQPQHF
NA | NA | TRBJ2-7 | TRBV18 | CASSHGQVLSYEQYF
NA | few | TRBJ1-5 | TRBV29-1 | CSVRTGIGNQPQHF
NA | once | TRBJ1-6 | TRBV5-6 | CASSPAGSMAPLHF
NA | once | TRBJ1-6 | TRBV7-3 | CASSRSGDNSPLHF
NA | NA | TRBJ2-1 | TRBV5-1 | CASSLDVGEQFF
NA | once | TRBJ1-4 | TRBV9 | CASSVAINEKLFF
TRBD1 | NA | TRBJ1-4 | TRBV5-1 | CASSFGQGAEKLFF
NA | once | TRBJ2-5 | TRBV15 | CATSRAVAVGQETQYF
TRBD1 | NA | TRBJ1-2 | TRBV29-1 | CSVEANRGYGYTF
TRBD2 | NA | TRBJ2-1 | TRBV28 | CASSSLLAGASNEQFF